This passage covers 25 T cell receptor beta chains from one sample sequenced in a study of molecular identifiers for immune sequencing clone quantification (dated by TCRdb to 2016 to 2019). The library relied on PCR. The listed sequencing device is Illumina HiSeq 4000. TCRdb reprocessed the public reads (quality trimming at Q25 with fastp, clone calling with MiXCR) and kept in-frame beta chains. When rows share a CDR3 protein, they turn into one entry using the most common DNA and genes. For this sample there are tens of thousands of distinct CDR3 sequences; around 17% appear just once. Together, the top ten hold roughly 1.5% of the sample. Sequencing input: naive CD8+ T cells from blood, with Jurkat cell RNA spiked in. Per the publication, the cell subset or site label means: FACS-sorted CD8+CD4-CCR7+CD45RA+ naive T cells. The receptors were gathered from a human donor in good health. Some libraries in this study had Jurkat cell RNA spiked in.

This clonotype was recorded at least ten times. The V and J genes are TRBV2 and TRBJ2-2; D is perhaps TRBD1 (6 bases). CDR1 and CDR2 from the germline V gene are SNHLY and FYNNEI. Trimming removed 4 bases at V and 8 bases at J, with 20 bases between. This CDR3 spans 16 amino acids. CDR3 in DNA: TGTGCCAGCAGTGCACGGACAGCCTCCCATAGTGGGGAGCTGTTTTTT. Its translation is CASSARTASHSGELFF.

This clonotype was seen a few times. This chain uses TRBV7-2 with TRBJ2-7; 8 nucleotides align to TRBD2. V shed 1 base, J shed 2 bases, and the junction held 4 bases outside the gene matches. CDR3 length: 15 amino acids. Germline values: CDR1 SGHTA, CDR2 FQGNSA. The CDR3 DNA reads TGTGCCAGCAGCTTAGAACTAGCGGTGGCCTACGAGCAGTACTTC. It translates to CASSLELAVAYEQYF. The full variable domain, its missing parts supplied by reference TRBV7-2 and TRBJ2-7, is GAGVSQSPSNKVTEKGKDVELRCDPISGHTALYWYRQSLGQGLEFLIYFQGNSAPDKSGLPSDRFSAERTGGSVSTLTIQRTQQEDSAVYLCASSLELAVAYEQYFGPGTRLTVT.

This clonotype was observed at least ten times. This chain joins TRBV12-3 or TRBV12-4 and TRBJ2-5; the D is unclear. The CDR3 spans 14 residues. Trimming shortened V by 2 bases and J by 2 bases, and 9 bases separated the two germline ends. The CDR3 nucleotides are TGTGCCAGCAGTTTAAGGCCCGTACAAGAGACCCAGTACTTC. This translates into CASSLRPVQETQYF.

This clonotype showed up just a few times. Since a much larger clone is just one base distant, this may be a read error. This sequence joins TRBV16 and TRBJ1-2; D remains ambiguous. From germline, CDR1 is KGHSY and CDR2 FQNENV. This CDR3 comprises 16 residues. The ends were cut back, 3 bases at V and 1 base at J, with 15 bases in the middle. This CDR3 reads CASSHRPDDLNYGYTF. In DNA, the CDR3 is TGTGCCAGCAGCCATCGCCCCGATGACCTTAACTATGGCTACACCTTC.

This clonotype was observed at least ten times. The chain's CDR3 is CATSSDGNTEAFF. The CDR3 bases are TGTGCCACCAGCAGTGACGGGAACACTGAAGCTTTCTTT. The V gene is TRBV15, the J gene TRBJ1-1; D remains ambiguous. Per the germline V gene, CDR1 is LNHNV and CDR2 is YYDKDF (reference sequence). V lost 3 bases, J lost 1 base, and 6 bases lay in between. The CDR3 contains 13 residues. Drawing the rest from reference TRBV15 and TRBJ1-1, the complete variable domain is DAMVIQNPRYQVTQFGKPVTLSCSQTLNHNVMYWYQQKSSQAPKLLFHYYDKDFNNEADTPDNFQSRRPNTSFCFLDIRSPGLGDTAMYLCATSSDGNTEAFFGQGTRLTVV.

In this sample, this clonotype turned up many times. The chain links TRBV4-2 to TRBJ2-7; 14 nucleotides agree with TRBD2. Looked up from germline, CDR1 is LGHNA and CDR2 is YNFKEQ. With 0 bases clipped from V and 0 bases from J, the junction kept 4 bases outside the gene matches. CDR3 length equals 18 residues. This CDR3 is CASSQETSGRALSYEQYF. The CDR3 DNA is TGTGCCAGCAGCCAAGAGACTAGCGGGAGGGCCCTCTCCTACGAGCAGTACTTC.

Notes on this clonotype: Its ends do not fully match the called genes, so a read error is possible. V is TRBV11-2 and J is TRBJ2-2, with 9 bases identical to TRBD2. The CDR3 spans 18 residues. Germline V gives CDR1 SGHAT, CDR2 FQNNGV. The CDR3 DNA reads TGTGCCGGCAGCCTAAGAGGGTTCCTAGCGGGGCAAACCGGGGAGCTGTTTTTT. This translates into CAGSLRGFLAGQTGELFF.

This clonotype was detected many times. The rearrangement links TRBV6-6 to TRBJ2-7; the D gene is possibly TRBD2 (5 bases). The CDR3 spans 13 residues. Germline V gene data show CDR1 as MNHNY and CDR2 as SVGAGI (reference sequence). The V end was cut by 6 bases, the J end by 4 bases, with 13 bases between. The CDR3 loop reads CASSPTSGYEQYF. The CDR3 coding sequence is TGTGCCAGCAGCCCGACCTCGGGGTACGAGCAGTACTTC.

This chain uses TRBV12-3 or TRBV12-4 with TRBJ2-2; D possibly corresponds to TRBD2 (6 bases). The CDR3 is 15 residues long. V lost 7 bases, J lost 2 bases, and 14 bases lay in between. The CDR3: CASNPSGPNTGELFF. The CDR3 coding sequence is TGTGCCAGCAACCCAAGCGGGCCTAACACCGGGGAGCTGTTTTTT.

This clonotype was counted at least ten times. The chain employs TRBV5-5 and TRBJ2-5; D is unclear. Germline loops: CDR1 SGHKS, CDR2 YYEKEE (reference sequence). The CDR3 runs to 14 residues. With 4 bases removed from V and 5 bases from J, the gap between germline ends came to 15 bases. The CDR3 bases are TGTGCCAGCAGCCCAGAGCCCATTTGGGAGACCCAGTACTTC. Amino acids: CASSPEPIWETQYF.

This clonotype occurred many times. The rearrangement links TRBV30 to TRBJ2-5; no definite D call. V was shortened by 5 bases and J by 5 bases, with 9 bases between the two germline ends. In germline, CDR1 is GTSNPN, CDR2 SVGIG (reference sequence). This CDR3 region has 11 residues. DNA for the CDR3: TGTGCCTGGGAGATAGGGGAGACCCAGTACTTC. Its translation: CAWEIGETQYF. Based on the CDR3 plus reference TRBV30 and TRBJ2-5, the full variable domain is SQTIHQWPATLVQPVGSPLSLECTVEGTSNPNLYWYRQAAGRGLQLLFYSVGIGQISSEVPQNLSASRPQDRQFILSSKKLLLSDSGFYLCAWEIGETQYFGPGTRLLVL.

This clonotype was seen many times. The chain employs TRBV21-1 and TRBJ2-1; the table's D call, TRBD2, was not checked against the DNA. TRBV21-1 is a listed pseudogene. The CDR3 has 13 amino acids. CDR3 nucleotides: TGTGCCAGTGACCCGCCCGTAAGGAATGAGCAGTTCTTC. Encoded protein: CASDPPVRNEQFF.

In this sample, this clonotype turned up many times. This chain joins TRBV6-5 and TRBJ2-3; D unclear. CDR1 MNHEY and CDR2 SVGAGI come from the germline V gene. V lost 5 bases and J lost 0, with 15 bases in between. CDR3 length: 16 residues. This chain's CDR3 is CASSLTLTPSTDTQYF. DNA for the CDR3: TGTGCCAGCAGTCTTACCCTGACACCCAGCACAGATACGCAGTATTTT.

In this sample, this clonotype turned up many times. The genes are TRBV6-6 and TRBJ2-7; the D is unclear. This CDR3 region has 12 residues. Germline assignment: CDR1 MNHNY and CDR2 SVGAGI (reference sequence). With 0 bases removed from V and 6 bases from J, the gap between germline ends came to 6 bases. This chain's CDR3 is CASSYSGGEQYF. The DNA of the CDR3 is TGTGCCAGCAGTTACTCGGGCGGCGAGCAGTACTTC.

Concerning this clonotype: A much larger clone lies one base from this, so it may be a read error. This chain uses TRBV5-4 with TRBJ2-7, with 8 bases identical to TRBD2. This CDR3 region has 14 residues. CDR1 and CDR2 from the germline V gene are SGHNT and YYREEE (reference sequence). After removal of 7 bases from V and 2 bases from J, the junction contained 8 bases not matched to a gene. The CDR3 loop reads CASGSSGSTYEQYF. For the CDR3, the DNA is TGTGCCAGCGGCTCGAGCGGGAGTACCTACGAGCAGTACTTC.

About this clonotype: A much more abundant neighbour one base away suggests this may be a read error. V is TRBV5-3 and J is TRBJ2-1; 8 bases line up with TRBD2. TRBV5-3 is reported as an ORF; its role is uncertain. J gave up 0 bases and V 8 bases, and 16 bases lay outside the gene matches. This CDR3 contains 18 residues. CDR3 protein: CASSPRLACLSSYNEQFF. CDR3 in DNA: TGTGCCAGCAGCCCACGACTAGCGTGCCTCAGCTCCTACAATGAGCAGTTCTTC.

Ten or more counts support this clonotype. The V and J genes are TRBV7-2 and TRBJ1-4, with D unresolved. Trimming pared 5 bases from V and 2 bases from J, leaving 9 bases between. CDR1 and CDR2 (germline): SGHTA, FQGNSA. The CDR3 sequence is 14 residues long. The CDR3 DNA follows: TGTGCCAGCAGCCTAAGGACGACTAATGAAAAACTGTTTTTT. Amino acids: CASSLRTTNEKLFF. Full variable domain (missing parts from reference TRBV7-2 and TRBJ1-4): GAGVSQSPSNKVTEKGKDVELRCDPISGHTALYWYRQSLGQGLEFLIYFQGNSAPDKSGLPSDRFSAERTGGSVSTLTIQRTQQEDSAVYLCASSLRTTNEKLFFGSGTQLSVL.

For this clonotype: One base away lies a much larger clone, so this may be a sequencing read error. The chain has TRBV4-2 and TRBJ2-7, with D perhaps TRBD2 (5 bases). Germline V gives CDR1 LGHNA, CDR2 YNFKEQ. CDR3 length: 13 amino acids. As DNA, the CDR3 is TGTGCCTGCAGCCAAGATGAGGGTTACGAGCAGTACTTC. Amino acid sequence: CACSQDEGYEQYF.

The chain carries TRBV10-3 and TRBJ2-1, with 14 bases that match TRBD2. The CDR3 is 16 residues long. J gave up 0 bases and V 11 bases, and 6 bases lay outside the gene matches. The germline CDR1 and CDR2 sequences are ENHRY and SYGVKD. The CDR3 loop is CAGGLAGGSSYNEQFF. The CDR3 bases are TGTGCCGGCGGACTAGCGGGAGGAAGCTCCTACAATGAGCAGTTCTTC.

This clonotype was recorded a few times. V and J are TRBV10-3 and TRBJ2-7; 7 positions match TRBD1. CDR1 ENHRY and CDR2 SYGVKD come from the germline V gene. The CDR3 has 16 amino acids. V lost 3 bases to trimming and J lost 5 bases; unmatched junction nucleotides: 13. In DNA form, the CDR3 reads TGTGCCATCAGTGAACTTTCGACAGACAGGGAGAACGAGCAGTACTTC. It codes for CAISELSTDRENEQYF.

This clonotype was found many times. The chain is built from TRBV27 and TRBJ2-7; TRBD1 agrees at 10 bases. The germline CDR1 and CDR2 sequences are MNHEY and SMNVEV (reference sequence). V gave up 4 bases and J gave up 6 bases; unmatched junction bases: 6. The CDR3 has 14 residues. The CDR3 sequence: CASSSGTGEFEQYF. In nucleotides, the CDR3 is TGTGCCAGCAGTTCGGGGACAGGGGAGTTCGAGCAGTACTTC.

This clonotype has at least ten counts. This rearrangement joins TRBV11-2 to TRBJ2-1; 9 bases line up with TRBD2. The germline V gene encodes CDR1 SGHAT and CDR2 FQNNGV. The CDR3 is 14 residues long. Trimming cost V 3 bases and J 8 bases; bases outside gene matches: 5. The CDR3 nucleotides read TGTGCCAGCAGCTTTAGCGGGAGAGGCGATGAGCAGTTCTTC. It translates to CASSFSGRGDEQFF.

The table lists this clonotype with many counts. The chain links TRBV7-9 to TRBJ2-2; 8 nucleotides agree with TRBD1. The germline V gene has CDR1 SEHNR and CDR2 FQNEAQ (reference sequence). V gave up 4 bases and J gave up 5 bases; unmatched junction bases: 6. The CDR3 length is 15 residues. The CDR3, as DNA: TGTGCCAGCAGCTCGGACAGGGCGGGGACCGGGGAGCTGTTTTTT. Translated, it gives CASSSDRAGTGELFF.

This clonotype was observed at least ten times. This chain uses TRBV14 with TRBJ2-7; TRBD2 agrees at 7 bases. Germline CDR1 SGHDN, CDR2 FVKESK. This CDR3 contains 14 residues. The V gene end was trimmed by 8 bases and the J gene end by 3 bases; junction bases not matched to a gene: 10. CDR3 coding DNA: TGTGCCAGCCGGGCGGGAGTTTCGAGCTACGAGCAGTACTTC. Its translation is CASRAGVSSYEQYF.

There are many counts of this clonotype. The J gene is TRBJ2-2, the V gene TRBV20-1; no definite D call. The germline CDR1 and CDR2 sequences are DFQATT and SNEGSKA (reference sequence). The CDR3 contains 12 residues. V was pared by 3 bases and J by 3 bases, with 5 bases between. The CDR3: CSASEDTGELFF. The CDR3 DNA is TGCAGTGCTAGCGAAGACACCGGGGAGCTGTTTTTT.